Sequencing of this T cell receptor (beta chain) was carried out in a study of control samples from healthy donors and cancer patients. The data were produced by immunoSEQ multiplex PCR, yet TCRdb's version contains in-frame clones alone and is incomplete. The sample comprises under 65,000 clones, roughly nine tenths of which are singletons, and around 1.3% rests with the top ten. This CDR3 has 15 amino acids. Between the trimmed V and J ends, which lost 6 bases and 1 base, there was a span of 15 bases. Germline CDR1 LGHNT, CDR2 FRNRAP. Sequenced: PBMCs. The source of this sequence is a woman between 50 and 59 years old with colorectal cancer. The J gene is TRBJ1-1, the V gene TRBV12-5; possibly TRBD1 for D (5 bases). The CDR3 loop reads CASGFDLGENTEAFF. The CDR3 region has the DNA TGTGCTAGTGGCTTCGATCTAGGGGAGAACACTGAAGCTTTCTTT.